This entry lists 30 T cell receptor beta chains sequenced from one sample in a study of blood T cell repertoires in COVID-19. Generated by immunoSEQ multiplex PCR, the TCRdb table keeps only in-frame clones and is missing some. The sample records 70,000 to 80,000 clones, over 70% being singletons. Input material: peripheral blood. These receptors all stem from a human donor in a cohort sampled during active COVID-19.

This clone has just one count. The chain couples TRBV30 to TRBJ1-6; tentatively, D is TRBD1 (6 bases). The CDR3 contains 16 residues. Germline lookup yields CDR1 GTSNPN and CDR2 SVGIG (reference sequence). The V end lost 5 bases, the J end lost 3 bases, and 17 bases lay between the germline ends. CDR3 in amino acids: CAWRFPTGFYNSPLHF. The CDR3 DNA reads TGTGCCTGGCGTTTTCCTACAGGGTTCTATAATTCACCCCTCCACTTT.

The chain couples TRBV18 to TRBJ1-5; 7 bases line up with TRBD1. V was clipped by 6 bases and J by 0 bases; unmatched bases: 8. Germline-derived CDR1 and CDR2 are KGHSH and LQKENI. CDR3 length: 16 amino acids. The CDR3 DNA reads TGTGCCAGCTCTCCGGGGGCAGGGGGTAGCAATCAGCCCCAGCATTTT. Translating it yields CASSPGAGGSNQPQHF.

The chain is built from TRBV7-2 and TRBJ2-5, with 9 positions matching TRBD2. The V and J ends lost 1 base and 2 bases, in that order; junction bases with no gene match: 5. The CDR3 has 16 amino acids. Germline assignment: CDR1 SGHTA and CDR2 FQGNSA. The CDR3 DNA sequence: TGTGCCAGCAGCTTAGTTCGGCGGGAGGGACAAGAGACCCAGTACTTC. Translation: CASSLVRREGQETQYF.

This clone was recorded a few times. The chain joins TRBV6-2 or TRBV6-3 to TRBJ2-7, with TRBD2 identical over 9 bases. Germline loops: CDR1 MNHEY, CDR2 SVGEGT. V dropped 0 bases and J dropped 6; count of bases not matched to a gene: 3. The CDR3 spans 14 residues. The CDR3 here is CASSYSGTSSEQYF. In DNA, the CDR3 is TGTGCCAGCAGTTACTCCGGGACTAGCAGCGAGCAGTACTTC.

This chain joins TRBV28 and TRBJ1-5; perhaps TRBD1 as D (6 bases). The germline V gene has CDR1 MDHEN and CDR2 SYDVKM. The CDR3 extends over 16 amino acids. Trimming shortened V by 6 bases and J by 2 bases, and 17 bases separated the two germline ends. Here the CDR3 reads CASSDGTLPGNQPQHF. CDR3 nucleotide sequence: TGTGCCAGCAGCGATGGGACATTACCGGGCAATCAGCCCCAGCATTTT.

V gene TRBV11-1 combines with J gene TRBJ1-2; TRBD1 agrees at 8 bases. CDR3 size: 14 residues. Germline trimming cut 5 bases from V and 8 bases from J; bases unmatched to any gene: 10. CDR1 and CDR2 (germline): SGHAT, FQDESV (reference sequence). CDR3 nucleotides: TGTGCCAGCAGCCACGGACAGGGATCTAGGGGCTACACCTTC. Encoded protein: CASSHGQGSRGYTF.

The table lists this clone with a few counts. The chain couples TRBV2 to TRBJ2-2, with D possibly matching TRBD2 (6 bases). The CDR3 covers 13 residues. V was trimmed by 8 bases and J by 4 bases, leaving 11 bases between them. The germline gives CDR1 SNHLY, CDR2 FYNNEI. In DNA, the CDR3 is TGTGCCAGCGCGGGGTCACTCACCGGGGAGCTGTTTTTT. This gives the protein CASAGSLTGELFF.

The J gene is TRBJ1-1, the V gene TRBV7-2; no clear D. Germline V gives CDR1 SGHTA, CDR2 FQGNSA. Trimming cost V 3 bases and J 11 bases, with 13 bases left between them. The CDR3 has 12 amino acids. CDR3 coding DNA: TGTGCCAGCAGCTTGACTAGGAATTTGGCTTTCTTT. Amino acids: CASSLTRNLAFF.

The genes are TRBV6-5 and TRBJ1-6; perhaps TRBD1 as D (5 bases). Germline assignment: CDR1 MNHEY and CDR2 SVGAGI. There are 15 residues in the CDR3. With 4 bases removed from V and 7 bases from J, the gap between germline ends came to 14 bases. CDR3 loop: CASSFTDRANSPLHF. CDR3 sequence (DNA): TGTGCCAGCAGTTTCACAGACAGAGCGAATTCACCCCTCCACTTT.

The gene calls are TRBV19 and TRBJ1-4, with D possibly matching TRBD1 (6 bases). Trimming removed 5 bases from V and 0 bases from J, with 13 bases in between. The CDR3 is made up of 16 amino acids. Per the germline V gene, CDR1 is LNHDA and CDR2 is SQIVND (reference sequence). The CDR3 spells CASSPRQGTTNEKLFF. The CDR3, as DNA: TGTGCCAGTAGTCCACGCCAGGGGACAACTAATGAAAAACTGTTTTTT.

DNA for the CDR3: TGTGCCAGCAGACGACCGAACAGGGGGCGTGAGATCGGGAACATTCAGTACTTC. It yields the protein CASRRPNRGREIGNIQYF. The rearrangement joins TRBV6-6 to TRBJ2-4; TRBD1 matches at 9 bases. The CDR3 is 18 residues long. Germline V lookup: CDR1 MNHNY, CDR2 SVGAGI (reference sequence). V was clipped by 6 bases and J by 7 bases; unmatched bases: 19.

The gene calls are TRBV20-1 and TRBJ1-1; TRBD1 matches 8 bases. In germline, CDR1 is DFQATT, CDR2 SNEGSKA (reference sequence). CDR3 length equals 11 residues. V lost 6 bases, J lost 3 bases, and 0 bases stayed unmatched. The CDR3 is CSAQGDTEAFF. The CDR3 DNA follows: TGCAGTGCACAGGGGGACACTGAAGCTTTCTTT.

V is TRBV9 and J is TRBJ2-3; no reliable D call. Germline CDR1 SGDLS, CDR2 YYNGEE. Trimming left V 4 bases short and J 0 bases short, with 12 bases between. CDR3 length: 15 amino acids. Here the CDR3 reads CASSPLGTSTDTQYF. CDR3 sequence (DNA): TGTGCCAGCAGCCCCCTCGGTACTAGCACAGATACGCAGTATTTT.

This clone has more than one count but fewer than ten. This chain links TRBV30 with TRBJ2-1; D gene uncertain. Trimming pared 5 bases from V and 10 bases from J, leaving 12 bases between. The CDR3 covers 11 residues. Per germline, CDR1 GTSNPN and CDR2 SVGIG (reference sequence). The CDR3 loop reads CAWAEPGEQFF. The DNA for the CDR3 is TGTGCCTGGGCGGAGCCCGGGGAGCAGTTCTTC.

This chain joins TRBV12-3 or TRBV12-4 and TRBJ2-7; 9 bases align to TRBD1. The CDR3 loop spans 12 amino acids. V shed 7 bases, J shed 6 bases, and the junction held 4 bases outside the gene matches. The CDR3 DNA follows: TGTGCCAGCATACGGACAGGGGTCGAGCAGTACGTC. It is translated as CASIRTGVEQYV.

This chain uses TRBV7-2 with TRBJ2-3, with TRBD2 matching 7 bases. This CDR3 has 15 residues. CDR1 is SGHTA and CDR2 is FQGNSA in the germline V gene. V trimming: 3 bases; J trimming: 4 bases; junction bases outside the gene matches: 7. The CDR3 region is CASSLGGGGADTQYF. The CDR3, as DNA: TGTGCCAGCAGCTTGGGCGGGGGAGGGGCAGATACGCAGTATTTT.

The chain uses TRBV30 and TRBJ1-2, with D maybe TRBD1 (6 bases). CDR1 and CDR2 from the germline V gene are GTSNPN and SVGIG (reference sequence). The V and J ends lost 2 bases and 7 bases respectively, with 17 bases between them. There are 14 residues in the CDR3. The CDR3 reads CAWSSGTGLGGYTF. The CDR3, as DNA: TGTGCCTGGAGTTCAGGAACAGGGCTGGGTGGCTACACCTTC.

The chain links TRBV7-2 to TRBJ2-1; D is perhaps TRBD2 (6 bases). The V gene's germline CDR1 is SGHTA and CDR2 FQGNSA. The CDR3 contains 14 residues. V was cut by 1 base and J by 6 bases, with 10 bases left in between. The CDR3 here is CASSLEGGINEQFF. The CDR3 region has the DNA TGTGCCAGCAGCTTAGAAGGCGGGATCAATGAGCAGTTCTTC. Full variable domain (rest looked up from reference TRBV7-2 and TRBJ2-1): GAGVSQSPSNKVTEKGKDVELRCDPISGHTALYWYRQSLGQGLEFLIYFQGNSAPDKSGLPSDRFSAERTGGSVSTLTIQRTQQEDSAVYLCASSLEGGINEQFFGPGTRLTVL.

This clone was observed a few times. V and J are TRBV3-1 (or the pseudogene TRBV3-2) and TRBJ2-2; D gene uncertain. Trimming stripped 1 base from V and 5 bases from J, with 8 bases between. Germline V CDR1 and CDR2: LGHDT, YNNKEL (reference sequence). The CDR3 is 14 amino acids. The CDR3 nucleotides read TGTGCCAGCAGCCAAGTTCCGAGAACCGGGGAGCTGTTTTTT. As protein: CASSQVPRTGELFF.

The V and J genes are TRBV7-9 and TRBJ2-7; 10 nucleotides match TRBD1. The V and J ends lost 5 bases and 6 bases, in that order; junction bases with no gene match: 4. There are 13 residues in the CDR3. Germline V gene data show CDR1 as SEHNR and CDR2 as FQNEAQ (reference sequence). The CDR3 spells CASSGRTGGEQYV. In DNA, the CDR3 is TGTGCCAGCAGCGGGCGGACAGGGGGCGAGCAGTACGTC.

This clone appeared a few times. V gene TRBV24-1 combines with J gene TRBJ2-3; D possibly corresponds to TRBD1 (5 bases). Trimming took 7 bases from V and 1 from J, leaving 8 bases between them. The CDR3 totals 13 residues. CDR1 is KGHDR and CDR2 is SFDVKD in the germline V gene. In DNA form, the CDR3 reads TGTGCCACCAGGGACACTGGCACAGATACGCAGTATTTT. It yields the protein CATRDTGTDTQYF.

The rearrangement links TRBV3-1 (or the pseudogene TRBV3-2) to TRBJ1-2; no firm D call. The germline V gene has CDR1 LGHDT and CDR2 YNNKEL (reference sequence). There are 12 residues in the CDR3. Trimming removed 5 bases from V and 8 bases from J, with 12 bases in between. CDR3 amino acids: CASSRGLGGYTF. DNA of the CDR3: TGTGCCAGCAGCAGAGGGCTAGGCGGCTACACCTTC.

This chain uses TRBV7-6 with TRBJ2-2; the match to TRBD2 covers 11 bases. The germline V gene has CDR1 SGHVS and CDR2 FNYEAQ. The V and J ends lost 7 bases and 0 bases, in that order; junction bases with no gene match: 16. CDR3 length equals 20 residues. In nucleotides, the CDR3 is TGTGCCAGCACCCTAGGCAGGGCTAGCGGGAGGTCCGCGAACACCGGGGAGCTGTTTTTT. Its translation: CASTLGRASGRSANTGELFF.

This chain connects TRBV3-1 (or the pseudogene TRBV3-2) to TRBJ2-4; TRBD2 is a possible D gene (7 bases). Germline-derived CDR1 and CDR2 are LGHDT and YNNKEL (reference sequence). This CDR3 has 15 residues. Trimming pared 3 bases from V and 5 bases from J, leaving 14 bases between. Here the CDR3 DNA reads TGTGCCAGCAGCCACAGGGGAACTAGCGAAAACATTCAGTACTTC. This sequence encodes CASSHRGTSENIQYF.

This sequence joins TRBV20-1 and TRBJ2-4; a weak D match, TRBD2 (6 bases). The CDR3 is made up of 14 amino acids. V lost 3 bases to trimming and J lost 9 bases, with 18 bases between them. Germline values: CDR1 DFQATT, CDR2 SNEGSKA (reference sequence). DNA for the CDR3: TGCAGTGCTAGTTTCTCAAGAGGAGGGGCCATTCAGTACTTC. This encodes CSASFSRGGAIQYF.

The rearrangement uses TRBV19 and TRBJ2-1; 15 bases fit TRBD2. This CDR3 contains 15 residues. The V and J ends lost 5 bases and 15 bases, in that order; junction bases with no gene match: 11. Germline-derived CDR1 and CDR2 are LNHDA and SQIVND (reference sequence). This CDR3 reads CASSAPGLAGGEWFF. The CDR3 DNA follows: TGTGCCAGTAGTGCACCGGGACTAGCGGGAGGTGAATGGTTCTTC.

The chain recombines TRBV6-4 with TRBJ1-6; TRBD1 matches at 9 bases. The germline CDR1 and CDR2 sequences are MRHNA and SNTAGT. This CDR3 spans 15 amino acids. V lost 4 bases, J lost 7 bases, and 5 bases stayed unmatched. The CDR3 coding sequence is TGTGCCAGCAGTGCCTTCGGACAGGGGAATTCACCCCTCCACTTT. Protein: CASSAFGQGNSPLHF.

The rearrangement links TRBV12-5 to TRBJ1-1; D gene uncertain. V lost 8 bases to trimming and J lost 6 bases, with 16 bases between them. This CDR3 spans 13 amino acids. Germline V gene sequence: CDR1 LGHNT, CDR2 FRNRAP. CDR3 region: CASSGTGLAEAFF. Here the CDR3 DNA reads TGTGCTAGTTCAGGCACCGGACTCGCTGAAGCTTTCTTT. The full variable domain, its missing parts supplied by reference TRBV12-5 and TRBJ1-1, is DARVTQTPRHKVTEMGQEVTMRCQPILGHNTVFWYRQTMMQGLELLAYFRNRAPLDDSGMPKDRFSAEMPDATLATLKIQPSEPRDSAVYFCASSGTGLAEAFFGQGTRLTVV.

This clone turned up a few times. V is TRBV6-6 and J is TRBJ2-7, with D perhaps TRBD2 (5 bases). This CDR3 is built from 14 residues. Germline assignment: CDR1 MNHNY and CDR2 SVGAGI (reference sequence). V shed 2 bases and J shed 4 bases, with 12 bases lying between them. The CDR3 reads CASSYNSRGYEQYF. CDR3 nucleotides: TGTGCCAGCAGTTACAACAGCCGGGGATACGAGCAGTACTTC.

In regard to this clone: The germline gene is not matched at one end of the junction; a read error may be the cause. The chain carries TRBV19 and TRBJ1-5; D gene uncertain. The CDR3 has 14 residues. CDR1 is LNHDA, CDR2 SQIVND, per germline (reference sequence). Here the CDR3 DNA reads TGTGCCAGTAGTATCCGGGAGGGCAAACAGCCCCAGCATTTT. Translation: CASSIREGKQPQHF.